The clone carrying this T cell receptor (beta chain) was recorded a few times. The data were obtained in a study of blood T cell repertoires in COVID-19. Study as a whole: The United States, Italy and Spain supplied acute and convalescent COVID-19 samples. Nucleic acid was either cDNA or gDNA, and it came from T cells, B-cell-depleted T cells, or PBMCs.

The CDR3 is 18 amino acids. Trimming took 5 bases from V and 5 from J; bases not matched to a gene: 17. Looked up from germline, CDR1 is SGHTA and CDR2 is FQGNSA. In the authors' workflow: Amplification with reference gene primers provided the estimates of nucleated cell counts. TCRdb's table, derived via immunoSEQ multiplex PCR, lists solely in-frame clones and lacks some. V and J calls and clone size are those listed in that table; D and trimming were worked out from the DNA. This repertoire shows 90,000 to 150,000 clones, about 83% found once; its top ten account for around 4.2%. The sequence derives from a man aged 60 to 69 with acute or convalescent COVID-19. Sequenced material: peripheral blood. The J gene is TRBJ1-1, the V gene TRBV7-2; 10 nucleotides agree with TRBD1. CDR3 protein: CASSHMGGPGQGRTEAFF. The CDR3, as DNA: TGTGCCAGCAGCCATATGGGAGGTCCGGGACAGGGGAGGACTGAAGCTTTCTTT.